The 17 T cell receptor beta chains below come from one sample, sequenced in a study of T cell repertoires in cytomegalovirus infection. TCRdb processed the reads anew with MiXCR; each CDR3 protein has one entry. The data hold around 210,000 distinct CDR3 sequences, with 6.5% observed a single time. Sequencing input: PBMCs. The source of these receptors is a human donor in good health (CMV status not recorded). Some clones in this sample may be carry-over from other donors' samples.

The chain joins TRBV29-1 to TRBJ1-2; D ambiguous. Trimming removed 3 bases from V and 6 bases from J, with 8 bases in between. From germline, CDR1 is SQVTM and CDR2 ANQGSEA. The CDR3 has 11 amino acids. The CDR3 spells CSVEPGNGYTF. CDR3 coding DNA: TGCAGCGTTGAGCCCGGTAATGGCTACACCTTC.

In its sample, this clonotype was seen many times. This chain uses TRBV20-1 with TRBJ1-5; TRBD1 matches at 7 bases. The CDR3 is made up of 13 amino acids. Germline loops: CDR1 DFQATT, CDR2 SNEGSKA (reference sequence). Trimming took 5 bases from V and 3 from J; bases not matched to a gene: 4. CDR3 nucleotides: TGCAGTGCTCCGGGACAGATCAATCAGCCCCAGCATTTT. It specifies CSAPGQINQPQHF.

This clonotype was found many times. The V gene is TRBV20-1, the J gene TRBJ2-7; D is perhaps TRBD2 (6 bases). CDR1 DFQATT and CDR2 SNEGSKA come from the germline V gene (reference sequence). The CDR3 runs 14 residues. V was shortened by 0 bases and J by 4 bases, with 13 bases between the two germline ends. CDR3 coding DNA: TGCAGTGCTAGAGACCTCGGACTATTTTACGAGCAGTACTTC. It specifies CSARDLGLFYEQYF.

This clonotype was counted a few times. A much larger clone is a single base away; this may be a read error. CDR3 sequence reads: CASSPKYTEAFF. The CDR3 DNA reads as TGTGCCAGCAGTCCCAAGTACACTGAAGCTTTCTTT. The chain links TRBV6-2 or TRBV6-3 to TRBJ1-1; D is unclear. This CDR3 is 12 amino acids long. Trimming removed 5 bases at V and 3 bases at J, with 7 bases between. Germline V gene sequence: CDR1 MNHEY, CDR2 SVGEGT.

Ten or more counts support this clonotype. V and J are TRBV5-1 and TRBJ2-3; the D gene is possibly TRBD2 (6 bases). This CDR3 is 15 amino acids long. Between the trimmed V and J ends, which lost 2 bases and 6 bases, there was a span of 16 bases. Germline-derived CDR1 and CDR2 are SGHRS and YFSETQ. The CDR3 region has the DNA TGCGCCAGCAGCTTAGGGGACTTCGGGTTGGATACGCAGTATTTT. It yields the protein CASSLGDFGLDTQYF.

The table lists this clonotype with many counts. The J gene is TRBJ2-5, the V gene TRBV4-1; 7 bases line up with TRBD1. J lost 4 bases, V lost 0 bases, and 8 bases had no gene match. The CDR3 contains 16 residues. Germline assignment: CDR1 MGHRA and CDR2 YSYEKL. CDR3 protein: CASSQDPPTGTETQYF. CDR3 DNA sequence: TGCGCCAGCAGCCAAGATCCCCCGACAGGGACAGAGACCCAGTACTTC.

This clonotype was picked up many times. The CDR3 here is CASSPGTGANTEAFF. In DNA form, the CDR3 reads TGTGCCAGCAGTCCTGGGACAGGAGCGAACACTGAAGCTTTCTTT. The chain joins TRBV6-1 to TRBJ1-1; 8 bases line up with TRBD1. There are 15 residues in the CDR3. After removal of 5 bases from V and 1 base from J, the junction contained 6 bases not matched to a gene. The germline CDR1 and CDR2 sequences are MNHNS and SASEGT.

The genes are TRBV19 and TRBJ1-5; 7 nucleotides line up with TRBD1. CDR3 length equals 17 residues. V lost 2 bases to trimming and J lost 4 bases; unmatched junction nucleotides: 11. CDR1 and CDR2 (germline): LNHDA, SQIVND (reference sequence). As DNA, the CDR3 is TGTGCCAGTAGTATAAACAGGGGACAGTCGGGAAATCAGCCCCAGCATTTT. Protein product: CASSINRGQSGNQPQHF.

The V and J genes are TRBV2 and TRBJ1-3; D gene unclear. Germline V gives CDR1 SNHLY, CDR2 FYNNEI. V was clipped by 8 bases and J by 1 base, with 6 bases between them. The CDR3 consists of 12 residues. In DNA, the CDR3 is TGTGCCAGCGGCGGGTCTGGAAACACCATATATTTT. Translated: CASGGSGNTIYF.

This clonotype was seen at least ten times. V usage is TRBV30 and J usage is TRBJ2-7, with D uncertain. Germline V gene lookup returns CDR1 GTSNPN and CDR2 SVGIG (reference sequence). The CDR3 runs 12 residues. Trimming took off 4 bases at V and 6 bases at J, with 13 bases between the two ends. The CDR3 reads CAWNVRSGEQYF. The CDR3 bases are TGTGCCTGGAACGTCCGGTCAGGCGAGCAGTACTTC.

For this clonotype: Given a much more abundant clone one base away, this may be a read error. V usage is TRBV4-2 and J usage is TRBJ1-6; tentative D call: TRBD1 (5 bases). Trimming pared 3 bases from V and 8 bases from J, leaving 17 bases between. The CDR3 length is 16 residues. Germline V gene data show CDR1 as LGHNA and CDR2 as YNFKEQ. Written as DNA, the CDR3 is TGTGCCAGCAGCCACACGATCGGGCAGGGTCATTCACCCCTCCACTTT. Protein: CASSHTIGQGHSPLHF.

This clonotype was seen at least ten times. The chain carries TRBV7-8 and TRBJ1-3, with D unresolved. The germline V and J ends were trimmed by 0 bases and 6 bases, with 6 bases remaining between them. This CDR3 has 13 amino acids. Germline CDR1 and CDR2: SGHVS and FQNEAQ. The CDR3 reads CASSLAVENTIYF. The CDR3 DNA is TGTGCCAGCAGCTTAGCAGTGGAAAACACCATATATTTT.

This clonotype was found many times. V is TRBV23-1 and J is TRBJ1-5; D unclear. TRBV23-1 is an open reading frame, and its role is uncertain. V was trimmed by 4 bases and J by 8 bases, leaving 24 bases between them. The CDR3 runs to 17 residues. The CDR3 DNA follows: TGCGCCAGCAGTCTCAATCCATCAGCCCCCCTCCTGGAGCCCCAGCATTTT. Its translation: CASSLNPSAPLLEPQHF.

The rearrangement joins TRBV14 to TRBJ2-1, with 7 bases that match TRBD2. Germline assignment: CDR1 SGHDN and CDR2 FVKESK. This CDR3 is 18 amino acids long. Trimming removed 3 bases from V and 0 bases from J; junction bases left unmatched: 11. CDR3 in amino acids: CASSQKVGEGSSYNEQFF. The CDR3 nucleotides read TGTGCCAGCAGCCAGAAGGTCGGGGAGGGATCCTCCTACAATGAGCAGTTCTTC.

This clonotype was seen ten or more times. The V gene is TRBV6-6, the J gene TRBJ2-7, with 7 bases fitting TRBD2. This CDR3 has 15 residues. Germline loops: CDR1 MNHNY, CDR2 SVGAGI (reference sequence). Unmatched junction bases numbered 8, after V lost 5 bases and J lost 1 base. This chain's CDR3 is CASSPPGGESYEQYF. The CDR3 DNA reads as TGTGCCAGCAGTCCCCCTGGGGGGGAATCCTACGAGCAGTACTTC.

This clonotype was seen many times. V usage is TRBV10-3 and J usage is TRBJ2-2; TRBD1 might be the D (6 bases). The CDR3 is 16 amino acids. Trimming stripped 5 bases from V and 0 bases from J, with 13 bases between. CDR1 and CDR2 from the germline V gene are ENHRY and SYGVKD. In DNA form, the CDR3 reads TGTGCCATCAGTCAGGGGATATTCGCGAACACCGGGGAGCTGTTTTTT. Translating it yields CAISQGIFANTGELFF.

This clonotype was detected ten times or more. The V call is TRBV28, the J call TRBJ2-7; 9 bases are a match to TRBD1. The CDR3 runs 14 residues. The J segment lost 0 bases and the V segment lost 11 bases, leaving 8 bases of the junction unmatched. In germline, CDR1 is MDHEN, CDR2 SYDVKM. Here the CDR3 DNA reads TGTGCCTCCCGAGGACAGGGGAGCTCCTACGAGCAGTACTTC. Translated: CASRGQGSSYEQYF.